This T cell receptor (beta chain) was sequenced for a study of CDR3 diversity in severe acne. TCRdb reprocessed the PCR reads via MiXCR and lists one record per CDR3 protein. The sample comprises some 84,000 distinct CDR3 sequences, about 54% of which are singletons, and roughly an eighth rests with the top ten. Germline CDR1 and CDR2: DFQATT and SNEGSKA (reference sequence). CDR3 length: 14 amino acids. The V and J ends lost 5 bases and 7 bases respectively, with 20 bases between them. The TCR sequence derives from a male donor in good health, without acne. The chain joins TRBV20-1 to TRBJ1-2, with TRBD1 as a possible D gene (6 bases). The sequenced sample consisted of blood. The CDR3 coding sequence is TGCAGTGCTTATGACAGGTACCTGATGAGTGGCTACACCTTC. Translating it yields CSAYDRYLMSGYTF.